One and the same sample provided the 24 T cell receptor beta chains below, sequenced in a study of blood T cell repertoires in COVID-19. Profiled with immunoSEQ multiplex PCR; TCRdb holds only in-frame clones, not every one. Found here are 150,000 to 200,000 clones, around 80% of them singletons; the top ten hold approximately 3%. Material: peripheral blood. These receptors came from a woman of 80 years or more with active or convalescent COVID-19.

The chain joins TRBV5-1 to TRBJ1-2; D is unclear. Germline assignment: CDR1 SGHRS and CDR2 YFSETQ. The CDR3 spans 14 residues. Trimming removed 0 bases from V and 3 bases from J, with 9 bases in between. The CDR3 bases are TGCGCCAGCAGCTTGGGCGGCGGTGACTATGGCTACACCTTC. This codes for CASSLGGGDYGYTF.

The rearrangement uses TRBV20-1 and TRBJ1-2; D gene unclear. V lost 1 base to trimming and J lost 3 bases, with 3 bases between them. CDR1 and CDR2 from the germline V gene are DFQATT and SNEGSKA (reference sequence). The CDR3 consists of 11 residues. The CDR3 sequence is CSARADYGYTF. CDR3 nucleotide sequence: TGCAGTGCTAGAGCTGACTATGGCTACACCTTC.

The chain joins TRBV7-9 to TRBJ2-7, with D possibly TRBD1 on 6 matching bases. Germline loops: CDR1 SEHNR, CDR2 FQNEAQ (reference sequence). The CDR3 is 15 residues long. V lost 2 bases and J 3 bases, leaving 14 bases between the germline ends. Written as DNA, the CDR3 is TGTGCCAGCAGCTTAACTCAGGGGCCGCTCTACGAGCAGTACTTC. Its protein product is CASSLTQGPLYEQYF.

The chain employs TRBV28 and TRBJ1-2; D not resolved. V was cut by 3 bases and J by 4 bases, with 9 bases left in between. The CDR3 has 13 residues. Germline V gives CDR1 MDHEN, CDR2 SYDVKM. The CDR3 sequence: CASSFGGGYGYTF. The CDR3, as DNA: TGTGCCAGCAGTTTTGGAGGAGGCTATGGCTACACCTTC.

The chain employs TRBV29-1 and TRBJ2-7; TRBD1 might be the D (6 bases). CDR3 length: 15 residues. With 3 bases removed from V and 2 bases from J, the gap between germline ends came to 17 bases. Germline assignment: CDR1 SQVTM and CDR2 ANQGSEA. This CDR3 is CSVEGMGTTAYEQYF. The CDR3 nucleotides read TGCAGCGTTGAGGGTATGGGGACAACGGCCTACGAGCAGTACTTC.

The chain is built from TRBV5-1 and TRBJ2-5; D unresolved. Trimming removed 2 bases from V and 5 bases from J, with 13 bases in between. The germline V gene has CDR1 SGHRS and CDR2 YFSETQ. The CDR3 runs to 14 residues. CDR3 DNA: TGCGCCAGCAGCTTAGAGCCGTACGGGGAGACCCAGTACTTC. Residues: CASSLEPYGETQYF. The variable domain in full, with the rest retrieved from reference TRBV5-1 and TRBJ2-5, is KAGVTQTPRYLIKTRGQQVTLSCSPISGHRSVSWYQQTPGQGLQFLFEYFSETQRNKGNFPGRFSGRQFSNSRSEMNVSTLELGDSALYLCASSLEPYGETQYFGPGTRLLVL.

The chain combines TRBV2 with TRBJ1-2, with 7 nucleotides matching TRBD1. CDR1 SNHLY and CDR2 FYNNEI come from the germline V gene. J lost 4 bases, V lost 6 bases, and 8 bases had no gene match. CDR3 length: 14 residues. CDR3 protein: CASSEGQTVYGYTF. The CDR3 bases are TGTGCCAGCAGCGAGGGACAGACTGTCTATGGCTACACCTTC.

J is TRBJ1-1 and V is TRBV5-6; D is undetermined. CDR1 and CDR2 from the germline V gene are SGHDT and YYEEEE. V was cut by 4 bases and J by 0 bases, with 7 bases left in between. CDR3 length: 13 residues. In DNA, the CDR3 is TGTGCCAGCAGCCCTATAATGAACACTGAAGCTTTCTTT. Protein product: CASSPIMNTEAFF.

The chain combines TRBV10-3 with TRBJ2-3; D perhaps matches TRBD1 (5 bases). Germline loops: CDR1 ENHRY, CDR2 SYGVKD. With 6 bases removed from V and 3 bases from J, the gap between germline ends came to 10 bases. This CDR3 comprises 13 residues. CDR3 loop: CAIRSSGTDTQYF. The CDR3 DNA follows: TGTGCCATCAGGTCCTCAGGGACAGATACGCAGTATTTT.

The CDR3, as DNA: TGCAGTGCTAGTCTCCTGGGACTAGAGGGGGATACCCAGTACTTC. This translates into CSASLLGLEGDTQYF. V is TRBV20-1 and J is TRBJ2-5; the match to TRBD2 covers 8 bases. The ends lost 3 bases at V and 8 bases at J; junction bases unmatched: 14. CDR3 length: 15 amino acids. The germline CDR1 and CDR2 sequences are DFQATT and SNEGSKA (reference sequence).

V gene TRBV2 combines with J gene TRBJ2-7; D is perhaps TRBD2 (6 bases). The CDR3 loop spans 13 amino acids. The V end lost 3 bases, the J end lost 8 bases, and 14 bases lay between the germline ends. Germline-derived CDR1 and CDR2 are SNHLY and FYNNEI. CDR3 in amino acids: CASSEEREAKQYF. In DNA form, the CDR3 reads TGTGCCAGCAGTGAGGAGAGGGAGGCGAAGCAGTACTTC.

The chain recombines TRBV7-6 with TRBJ2-3; 10 bases agree with TRBD2. V gave up 4 bases and J gave up 3 bases; unmatched junction bases: 16. Germline CDR1 reads SGHVS; CDR2 reads FNYEAQ. CDR3 length: 19 amino acids. CDR3: CASSSPHAAAGGPTDTQYF. The CDR3 DNA reads TGTGCCAGCAGCTCCCCCCATGCTGCAGCGGGGGGGCCGACAGATACGCAGTATTTT. The whole variable domain, remainder taken from reference TRBV7-6 and TRBJ2-3, is GAGVSQSPRYKVTKRGQDVALRCDPISGHVSLYWYRQALGQGPEFLTYFNYEAQQDKSGLPNDRFSAERPEGSISTLTIQRTEQRDSAMYRCASSSPHAAAGGPTDTQYFGPGTRLTVL.

The rearrangement uses TRBV3-1 (or the pseudogene TRBV3-2) and TRBJ1-1; D uncertain. This CDR3 spans 14 amino acids. Germline V gene sequence: CDR1 LGHDT, CDR2 YNNKEL (reference sequence). V was pared by 7 bases and J by 2 bases, with 14 bases between. CDR3 DNA sequence: TGTGCCAGCACTCCCACCCCGAGAAACACTGAAGCTTTCTTT. Encoded protein: CASTPTPRNTEAFF.

V gene TRBV5-1 combines with J gene TRBJ1-1; D remains unclear. Deletions cut 4 bases from V and 0 bases from J, with 16 bases between. The CDR3 has 16 amino acids. The germline gives CDR1 SGHRS, CDR2 YFSETQ. CDR3 region: CASSRLAGVMNTEAFF. DNA for the CDR3: TGCGCCAGCAGCCGGTTGGCCGGGGTCATGAACACTGAAGCTTTCTTT.

The chain joins TRBV9 to TRBJ2-7; a possible D gene is TRBD2 (7 bases). The germline gives CDR1 SGDLS, CDR2 YYNGEE. V shed 0 bases and J shed 4 bases, with 14 bases lying between them. The CDR3 is 15 amino acids. The CDR3 protein is CASSVGGGSAYEQYF. CDR3 sequence (DNA): TGTGCCAGCAGCGTAGGGGGGGGCTCTGCTTACGAGCAGTACTTC.

The chain uses TRBV12-3 or TRBV12-4 and TRBJ1-1, with 9 bases matching TRBD1. This CDR3 spans 13 amino acids. The junction had 6 bases not matched to a gene; V was cut back by 6 bases and J by 7 bases. Here the CDR3 DNA reads TGTGCCAGCAGCAGGGACAGGGCGGGTGAAGCTTTCTTT. Protein sequence: CASSRDRAGEAFF.

This clone was counted a few times. The V call is TRBV4-2, the J call TRBJ1-3; TRBD1 matches at 7 bases. The germline V gene has CDR1 LGHNA and CDR2 YNFKEQ. V dropped 4 bases and J dropped 0; count of bases not matched to a gene: 6. The CDR3 contains 16 residues. CDR3 sequence: CASSPEGANSGNTIYF. Written as DNA, the CDR3 is TGTGCCAGCAGCCCGGAGGGGGCTAACTCTGGAAACACCATATATTTT.

The chain carries TRBV28 and TRBJ1-2; tentatively, D is TRBD1 (5 bases). The CDR3 is 17 amino acids. V shed 4 bases and J shed 1 base, with 19 bases lying between them. CDR1 and CDR2 (germline): MDHEN, SYDVKM. Here the CDR3 reads CASSSSGLQSSNYGYTF. CDR3 nucleotide sequence: TGTGCCAGCAGTTCTTCAGGGCTCCAGAGTAGTAACTATGGCTACACCTTC.

The chain carries TRBV10-3 and TRBJ1-1; no clear D gene. Per germline, CDR1 ENHRY and CDR2 SYGVKD. Trimming took 3 bases from V and 6 from J, leaving 11 bases between them. The CDR3 totals 13 residues. CDR3 amino acids: CAISDRGRAEAFF. The CDR3 region has the DNA TGTGCCATCAGTGACCGTGGGAGGGCTGAAGCTTTCTTT.

The chain carries TRBV6-1 and TRBJ1-1; D is perhaps TRBD1 (5 bases). Germline assignment: CDR1 MNHNS and CDR2 SASEGT. This CDR3 comprises 16 residues. With 3 bases removed from V and 0 bases from J, the gap between germline ends came to 14 bases. The CDR3 coding sequence is TGTGCCAGCAGTGAGACAGTAACTTACTTGAACACTGAAGCTTTCTTT. It codes for CASSETVTYLNTEAFF.

The J gene is TRBJ1-1, the V gene TRBV10-3; 7 bases map to TRBD1. Germline values: CDR1 ENHRY, CDR2 SYGVKD. Losses at the gene ends were 11 bases for V and 4 bases for J; bases not matched to a gene: 13. This CDR3 comprises 14 residues. CDR3 DNA: TGTGCCTCTATAGGACAGGCCGCCTTCACTGAAGCTTTCTTT. Translating gives CASIGQAAFTEAFF.

This sequence joins TRBV4-3 and TRBJ1-2; 7 bases are a match to TRBD1. The CDR3 consists of 13 residues. With 3 bases clipped from V and 8 bases from J, the junction kept 6 bases outside the gene matches. CDR1 LGHNA and CDR2 YSLEER come from the germline V gene. The CDR3 protein is CASSHTGAEGYTF. CDR3 sequence (DNA): TGCGCCAGCAGCCACACAGGGGCGGAAGGCTACACCTTC.

V is TRBV28 and J is TRBJ1-2, with 9 nucleotides matching TRBD1. The V segment lost 5 bases and the J segment 3 bases; nucleotides outside the gene matches: 4. CDR3 size: 14 residues. CDR1 and CDR2 (germline): MDHEN, SYDVKM. In nucleotides, the CDR3 is TGTGCCAGCAGTCAGGGACAGGGCCACTATGGCTACACCTTC. This gives the protein CASSQGQGHYGYTF.

The chain employs TRBV6-5 and TRBJ1-5; 7 bases are shared with TRBD1. V was pared by 7 bases and J by 3 bases, with 3 bases of the junction left unmatched. The germline CDR1 and CDR2 sequences are MNHEY and SVGAGI. The CDR3 covers 13 residues. The CDR3 loop reads CASTGQVNQPQHF. Here the CDR3 DNA reads TGTGCCAGCACCGGACAGGTCAATCAGCCCCAGCATTTT.